Below are 24 T cell receptor beta chains sequenced from a single sample in a study of CD8 T cells in Susac syndrome. An input of about 0.5 to 1 ug of RNA was subjected to reverse transcription using random hexamers. TCRdb reprocessed the immunoSEQ multiplex PCR reads with MiXCR, giving one entry per CDR3 protein. The profile shows approximately 180,000 distinct CDR3 sequences, 90% to 97% of them singletons. The sample comprised CD4+ T cells from PBMCs. These receptors all come from a human donor with multiple sclerosis.

V gene TRBV2 combines with J gene TRBJ1-1; possible D gene TRBD1, 5 bases. Trimming shortened V by 3 bases and J by 0 bases, and 14 bases separated the two germline ends. The CDR3 is 16 residues long. Germline values: CDR1 SNHLY, CDR2 FYNNEI. Written as DNA, the CDR3 is TGTGCCAGCAGTGAGATCTCTGCAGGGCTGAACACTGAAGCTTTCTTT. Its translation: CASSEISAGLNTEAFF.

The chain uses TRBV20-1 and TRBJ2-7; 11 nucleotides match TRBD2. J was trimmed by 3 bases and V by 1 base; bases with no gene match: 2. The CDR3 totals 14 residues. Germline V gene lookup returns CDR1 DFQATT and CDR2 SNEGSKA (reference sequence). The CDR3 reads CSARVSGGDYEQYF. CDR3 sequence (DNA): TGCAGTGCTAGAGTTAGCGGGGGGGACTACGAGCAGTACTTC.

The chain recombines TRBV7-2 with TRBJ1-6, with D unresolved. V was cut by 11 bases and J by 8 bases, with 16 bases left in between. Per germline, CDR1 SGHTA and CDR2 FQGNSA. The CDR3 has 13 amino acids. CDR3 DNA: TGTGCCTGCGGTGAAGTGCGGGATTCACCCCTCCACTTT. It is translated as CACGEVRDSPLHF.

This clonotype appeared once. CDR3 nucleotide sequence: TGTGCCAGCAGTTTGGCTACCGGTTGGCCCGGGGAGCTGTTTTTT. This codes for CASSLATGWPGELFF. The chain joins TRBV27 to TRBJ2-2; D unresolved. V dropped 3 bases and J dropped 6 bases, with 14 bases sitting between them. The CDR3 contains 15 residues. The germline V gene encodes CDR1 MNHEY and CDR2 SMNVEV (reference sequence).

The chain uses TRBV29-1 and TRBJ2-3; the match to TRBD1 covers 8 bases. Germline V gene lookup returns CDR1 SQVTM and CDR2 ANQGSEA. The V and J ends lost 6 bases and 6 bases, in that order; junction bases with no gene match: 5. The CDR3 sequence is 12 residues long. CDR3 bases: TGCAGCGTCGCGACAGGGGCCGATACGCAGTATTTT. It codes for CSVATGADTQYF.

The rearrangement joins TRBV27 to TRBJ2-7; possibly TRBD2 for D (6 bases). The CDR3 runs 14 residues. Germline loops: CDR1 MNHEY, CDR2 SMNVEV (reference sequence). The V end was cut by 2 bases, the J end by 4 bases, with 12 bases between. CDR3 bases: TGTGCCAGCAGTTTAAGGAGGGGAGCTTACGAGCAGTACTTC. Protein product: CASSLRRGAYEQYF.

V gene TRBV7-9 combines with J gene TRBJ1-2; weak D call: TRBD1 (5 bases). V lost 3 bases, J lost 1 base, and 15 bases lay in between. The V gene's germline CDR1 is SEHNR and CDR2 FQNEAQ (reference sequence). The length of the CDR3 is 16 residues. This CDR3 reads CASSLGDYSVNYGYTF. The CDR3 nucleotides read TGTGCCAGCAGCTTGGGGGATTACAGCGTTAACTATGGCTACACCTTC.

This clonotype occurred once. The chain employs TRBV5-4 and TRBJ2-3, with 8 nucleotides matching TRBD1. The V segment lost 4 bases and the J segment 1 base; nucleotides outside the gene matches: 14. CDR1 and CDR2 (germline): SGHNT, YYREEE (reference sequence). The CDR3 runs 18 residues. CDR3 DNA sequence: TGTGCCAGCAGCGGAGGACAGGGAAGGGGATGGGGCACAGATACGCAGTATTTT. It encodes CASSGGQGRGWGTDTQYF.

The V gene is TRBV5-1, the J gene TRBJ1-1; D remains unclear. The V and J ends lost 1 base and 0 bases respectively, with 10 bases between them. Per germline, CDR1 SGHRS and CDR2 YFSETQ. CDR3 length: 15 residues. CDR3 residues: CASSLFRALNTEAFF. CDR3 DNA sequence: TGCGCCAGCAGCTTGTTCCGGGCCTTGAACACTGAAGCTTTCTTT.

The J gene is TRBJ2-1, the V gene TRBV7-9; 8 bases match TRBD2. The trim removed 4 bases at V and 4 bases at J, leaving 6 bases unmatched. Germline V gene sequence: CDR1 SEHNR, CDR2 FQNEAQ (reference sequence). This CDR3 comprises 15 residues. The CDR3 DNA follows: TGTGCCAGCAGCTCCAGCGGGGGCCTGTACAATGAGCAGTTCTTC. It yields the protein CASSSSGGLYNEQFF.

This chain joins TRBV5-1 and TRBJ2-7; the match to TRBD1 covers 9 bases. The CDR3 is 18 residues long. Looked up from germline, CDR1 is SGHRS and CDR2 is YFSETQ. Trimming removed 4 bases from V and 1 base from J; junction bases left unmatched: 15. Written as DNA, the CDR3 is TGCGCCAGCAGCCTAACCGGGACAGGGAAGTTGGGGTCCTACGAGCAGTACTTC. It specifies CASSLTGTGKLGSYEQYF.

The CDR3 here is CASSLVMSDTQYF. The CDR3 nucleotides are TGTGCCAGCAGCTTGGTTATGTCTGATACGCAGTATTTT. The V gene is TRBV7-3, the J gene TRBJ2-3; D is uncertain. CDR3 size: 13 residues. Trimming took off 3 bases at V and 6 bases at J, with 10 bases between the two ends. The germline V gene encodes CDR1 SGHTA and CDR2 FQGTGA.

This rearrangement joins TRBV27 to TRBJ2-5; perhaps TRBD2 as D (5 bases). Germline V gene data show CDR1 as MNHEY and CDR2 as SMNVEV (reference sequence). There are 15 residues in the CDR3. The V end was cut by 10 bases, the J end by 5 bases, with 23 bases between. CDR3 sequence: CATPDPDSWRETQYF. The CDR3 nucleotides are TGTGCCACCCCCGATCCGGACTCTTGGCGGGAGACCCAGTACTTC.

In this sample, this clonotype turned up once. The gene calls are TRBV4-3 and TRBJ2-7; D unclear. Looked up from germline, CDR1 is LGHNA and CDR2 is YSLEER. With 0 bases removed from V and 3 bases from J, the gap between germline ends came to 15 bases. This CDR3 has 16 residues. Here the CDR3 DNA reads TGCGCCAGCAGCCAAGAATTGGTAGAACACCGCTACGAGCAGTACTTC. The encoded protein is CASSQELVEHRYEQYF.

This chain uses TRBV5-1 with TRBJ2-3, with 8 positions matching TRBD1. With 6 bases clipped from V and 1 base from J, the junction kept 4 bases outside the gene matches. The CDR3 sequence is 14 residues long. The germline CDR1 and CDR2 sequences are SGHRS and YFSETQ. CDR3 residues: CASIQGQGTDTQYF. Written as DNA, the CDR3 is TGCGCCAGCATTCAGGGACAGGGCACAGATACGCAGTATTTT.

V gene TRBV30 combines with J gene TRBJ1-2, with D unresolved. The germline V and J ends were trimmed by 3 bases and 0 bases, with 8 bases remaining between them. The germline CDR1 and CDR2 sequences are GTSNPN and SVGIG (reference sequence). This CDR3 has 13 amino acids. CDR3 sequence: CAWRDPPNYGYTF. The CDR3, as DNA: TGTGCCTGGAGGGACCCCCCTAACTATGGCTACACCTTC.

This clonotype has a handful of counts. This sequence joins TRBV29-1 and TRBJ1-1, with no clear D. The germline V gene has CDR1 SQVTM and CDR2 ANQGSEA. The CDR3 has 15 amino acids. V was cut by 4 bases and J by 1 base, with 16 bases left in between. The CDR3 nucleotides read TGCAGCGTTGTTCGGGGTGACATCAGGAACACTGAAGCTTTCTTT. It codes for CSVVRGDIRNTEAFF.

This clonotype was recorded only once. The J gene is TRBJ1-1, the V gene TRBV29-1; D gene ambiguous. The CDR3 runs 16 residues. Trimming pared 7 bases from V and 0 bases from J, leaving 21 bases between. The germline V gene has CDR1 SQVTM and CDR2 ANQGSEA. The CDR3 protein is CSAPKPPGTLNTEAFF. DNA for the CDR3: TGCAGCGCCCCGAAACCCCCAGGAACTCTGAACACTGAAGCTTTCTTT.

The J gene is TRBJ1-2, the V gene TRBV29-1; D perhaps matches TRBD1 (6 bases). Trimming removed 3 bases from V and 4 bases from J, with 6 bases in between. The germline CDR1 and CDR2 sequences are SQVTM and ANQGSEA. The CDR3 sequence is 11 residues long. This CDR3 reads CSVDRGYGYTF. The CDR3 region has the DNA TGCAGCGTTGACAGGGGCTATGGCTACACCTTC.

The chain combines TRBV7-2 with TRBJ1-1, with a weak D call TRBD1 (5 bases). Looked up from germline, CDR1 is SGHTA and CDR2 is FQGNSA. V was trimmed by 5 bases and J by 4 bases, leaving 17 bases between them. The CDR3 totals 15 residues. CDR3 in DNA: TGTGCCAGCAGCCCACATGGGGGTGGGGTCACTGAAGCTTTCTTT. It specifies CASSPHGGGVTEAFF.

V usage is TRBV20-1 and J usage is TRBJ2-7, with 9 bases fitting TRBD1. The trim removed 5 bases at V and 4 bases at J, leaving 9 bases unmatched. Germline lookup yields CDR1 DFQATT and CDR2 SNEGSKA (reference sequence). The CDR3 is made up of 14 amino acids. The CDR3 sequence: CSASPGQGAYEQYF. The CDR3 DNA reads as TGCAGTGCTTCCCCGGGACAGGGAGCTTACGAGCAGTACTTC.

The V call is TRBV15, the J call TRBJ1-1; D call uncertain. Trimming removed 4 bases from V and 0 bases from J, with 12 bases in between. This CDR3 contains 15 residues. Germline CDR1 and CDR2: LNHNV and YYDKDF (reference sequence). The CDR3 is CATSIRLGVNTEAFF. Here the CDR3 DNA reads TGTGCCACCAGCATACGTCTGGGTGTGAACACTGAAGCTTTCTTT.

The chain employs TRBV5-1 and TRBJ2-7; no firm D call. Trimming shortened V by 5 bases and J by 2 bases, and 14 bases separated the two germline ends. This CDR3 region has 14 residues. CDR1 is SGHRS, CDR2 YFSETQ, per germline. DNA for the CDR3: TGCGCCAGCAGGGCGGACGCAGGCACCTACGAGCAGTACTTC. Translated, it gives CASRADAGTYEQYF.

The chain is built from TRBV20-1 and TRBJ2-7; the match to TRBD1 covers 8 bases. The junction had 3 bases not matched to a gene; V was cut back by 0 bases and J by 2 bases. CDR1 is DFQATT and CDR2 is SNEGSKA in the germline V gene (reference sequence). The length of the CDR3 is 14 residues. In DNA form, the CDR3 reads TGCAGTGCTAGAGATTCAGGGGGCCCCTACGAGCAGTACTTC. This gives the protein CSARDSGGPYEQYF.